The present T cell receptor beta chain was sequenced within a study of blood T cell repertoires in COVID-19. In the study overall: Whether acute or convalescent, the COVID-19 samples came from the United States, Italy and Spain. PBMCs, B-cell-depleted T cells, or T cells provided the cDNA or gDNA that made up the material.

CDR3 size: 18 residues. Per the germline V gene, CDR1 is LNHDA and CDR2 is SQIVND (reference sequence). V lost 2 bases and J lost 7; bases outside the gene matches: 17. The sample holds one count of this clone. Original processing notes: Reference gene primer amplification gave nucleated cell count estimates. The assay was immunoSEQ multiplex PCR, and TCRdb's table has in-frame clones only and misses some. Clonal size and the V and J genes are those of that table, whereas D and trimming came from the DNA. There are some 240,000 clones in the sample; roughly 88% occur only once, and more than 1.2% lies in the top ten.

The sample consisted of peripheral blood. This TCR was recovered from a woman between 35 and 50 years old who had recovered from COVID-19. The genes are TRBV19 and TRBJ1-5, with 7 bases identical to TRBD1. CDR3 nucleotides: TGTGCCAGTAGTATATACTCCCTTGACAGGGTCTTTGGCCAGCCCCAGCATTTT. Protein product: CASSIYSLDRVFGQPQHF.